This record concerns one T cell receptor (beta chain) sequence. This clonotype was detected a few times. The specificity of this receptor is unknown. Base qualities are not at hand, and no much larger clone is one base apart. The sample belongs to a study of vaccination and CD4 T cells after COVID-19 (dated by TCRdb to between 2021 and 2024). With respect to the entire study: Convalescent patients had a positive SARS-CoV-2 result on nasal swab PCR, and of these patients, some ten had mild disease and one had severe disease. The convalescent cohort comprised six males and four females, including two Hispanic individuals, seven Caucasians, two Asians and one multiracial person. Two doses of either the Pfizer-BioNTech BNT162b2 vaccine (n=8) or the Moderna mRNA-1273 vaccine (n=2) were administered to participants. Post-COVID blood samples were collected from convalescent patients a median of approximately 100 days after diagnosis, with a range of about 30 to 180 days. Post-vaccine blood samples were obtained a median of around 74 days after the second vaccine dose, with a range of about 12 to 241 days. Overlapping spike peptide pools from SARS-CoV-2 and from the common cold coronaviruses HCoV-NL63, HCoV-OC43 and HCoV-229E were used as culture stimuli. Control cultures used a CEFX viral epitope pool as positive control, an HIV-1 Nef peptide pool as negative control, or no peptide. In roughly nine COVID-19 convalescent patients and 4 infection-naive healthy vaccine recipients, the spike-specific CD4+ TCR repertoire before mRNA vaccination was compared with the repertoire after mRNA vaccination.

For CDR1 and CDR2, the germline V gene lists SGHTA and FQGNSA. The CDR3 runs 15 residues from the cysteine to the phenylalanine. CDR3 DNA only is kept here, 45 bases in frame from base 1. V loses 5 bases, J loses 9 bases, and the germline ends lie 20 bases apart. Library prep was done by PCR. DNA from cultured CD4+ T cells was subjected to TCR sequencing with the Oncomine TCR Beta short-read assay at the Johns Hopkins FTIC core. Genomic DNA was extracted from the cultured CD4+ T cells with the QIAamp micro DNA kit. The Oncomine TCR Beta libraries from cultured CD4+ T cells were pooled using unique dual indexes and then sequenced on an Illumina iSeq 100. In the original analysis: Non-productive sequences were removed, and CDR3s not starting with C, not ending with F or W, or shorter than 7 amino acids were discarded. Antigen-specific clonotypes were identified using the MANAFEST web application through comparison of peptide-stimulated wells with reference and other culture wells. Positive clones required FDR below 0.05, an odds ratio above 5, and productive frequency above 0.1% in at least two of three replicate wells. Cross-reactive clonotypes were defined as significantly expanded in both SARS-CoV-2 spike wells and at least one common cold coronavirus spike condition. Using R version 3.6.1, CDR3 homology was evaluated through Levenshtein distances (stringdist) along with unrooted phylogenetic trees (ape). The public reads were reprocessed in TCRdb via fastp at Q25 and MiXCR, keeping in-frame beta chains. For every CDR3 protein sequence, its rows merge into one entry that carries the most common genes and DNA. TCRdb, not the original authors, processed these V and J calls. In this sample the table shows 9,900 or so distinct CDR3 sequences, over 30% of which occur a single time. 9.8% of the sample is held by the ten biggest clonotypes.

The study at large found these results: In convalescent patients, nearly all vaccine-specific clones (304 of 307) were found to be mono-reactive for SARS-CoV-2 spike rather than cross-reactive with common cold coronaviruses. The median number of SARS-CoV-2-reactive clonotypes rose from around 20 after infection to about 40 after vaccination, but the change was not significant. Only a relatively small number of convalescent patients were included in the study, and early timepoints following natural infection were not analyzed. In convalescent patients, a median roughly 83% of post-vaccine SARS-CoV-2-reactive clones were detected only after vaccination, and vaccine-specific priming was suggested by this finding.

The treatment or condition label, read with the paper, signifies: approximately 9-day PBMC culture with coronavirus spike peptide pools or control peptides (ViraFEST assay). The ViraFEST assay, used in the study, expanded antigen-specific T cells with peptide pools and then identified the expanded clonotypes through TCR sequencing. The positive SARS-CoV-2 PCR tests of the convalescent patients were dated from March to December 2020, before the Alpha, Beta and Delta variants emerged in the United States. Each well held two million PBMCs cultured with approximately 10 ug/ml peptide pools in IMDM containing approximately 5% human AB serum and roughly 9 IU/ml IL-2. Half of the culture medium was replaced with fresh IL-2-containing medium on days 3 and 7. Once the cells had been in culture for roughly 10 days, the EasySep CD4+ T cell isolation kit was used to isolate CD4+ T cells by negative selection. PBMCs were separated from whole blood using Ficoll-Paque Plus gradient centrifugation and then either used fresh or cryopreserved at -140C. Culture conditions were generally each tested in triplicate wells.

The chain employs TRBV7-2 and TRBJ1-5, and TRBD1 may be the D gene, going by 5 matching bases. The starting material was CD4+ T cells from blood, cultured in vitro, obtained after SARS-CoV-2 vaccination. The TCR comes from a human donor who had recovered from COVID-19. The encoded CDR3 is CASSPVGQAGGPQHF. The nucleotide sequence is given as TGTGCCAGCAGCCCAGTGGGGCAGGCCGGGGGGCCCCAGCATTTT.